This TCR beta chain was identified in a study of shared clonotypes between healthy human individuals (dated by TCRdb to the early 2020s). The study in broad terms: Three men and a couple of women, aged 18 to 49 years, made up the cohort. The study deeply sequenced blood TCR repertoires of about 5 healthy adults to estimate repertoire size and the extent of clonotype sharing between individuals. For each donor, CD4 naive and CD4 memory were each run on three plates, CD8 naive on two plates, and CD8 memory on one plate. To increase sequencing depth and limit assay-specific biases, different laboratories used diverse techniques to prepare libraries and sequence TCR repertoires. Per donor, leukapheresis produced somewhere between about 0.94 and 9.5 billion PBMCs.

Points the paper makes about the study in general: Even with the large sequencing depth, rarefaction of the sorted-subset datasets indicated that sequencing was incomplete. Clonotypes shared by all four sorted-subset donors showed higher generation probabilities than non-shared clonotypes. Sampling was restricted to blood, and TCR repertoires in tissues likely differ from the TCR repertoires found in blood. Sharing across a handful of donors was observed for 4.5% to 6.5% of naive CD4, over 3% of naive CD8, around 2.5% of memory CD4, and around 0.42% of memory CD8 clonotypes. Based on pairwise subsampling, the degree of clonotype sharing among donors was expected to be affected by sequencing depth. The genetic and exposure-history diversity represented was limited by the small number of donors. Naive subsets generally had larger estimated clonotype richness than memory subsets.

For this clone: Its antigen remains unidentified. Base qualities are not recorded, but no much larger clone differs from it by a single base.

Using the deep immunoSEQ assay, multiplex PCR amplified TCR CDR3 regions from genomic DNA. Genomic DNA extracted from each cell subset was distributed evenly over all wells of several immunoSEQ 96-well plates, and each plate served as one replicate. For sorted subsets, 150 to 200 ng genomic DNA, equal to 30,000 or so T cell genomes, was loaded into each replicate PCR. The purified libraries were quantified using a Qubit 3.0 fluorometer, sized with a Bioanalyzer 2100, and then quantified again using the KAPA Library Quantification kit. Every immunoSEQ 96-well plate was sequenced on a separate single-read 150-cycle Illumina NextSeq 550 flow cell. In the source study's methods: Because only junctional sequences without quality scores were contained in the immunoSEQ output, filtering matching that applied to full-length reads could not be performed. To assign V/J genes and CDR3, sequences were annotated using PyIR, a Python wrapper for IgBLAST v1.9, with IMGT germline references. Reads were removed for weak V/J assignments (E-value above 1e-6), missing CDR3, stop codons, out-of-frame junctions, or ambiguous translated residues. V3J clonotypes were defined as sequences sharing an identical inferred V gene, J gene, and CDR3 amino acid sequence. To compute the percentage overlap between repertoires, the number of shared unique clonotypes was divided by the size of the smaller repertoire. Richness of each repertoire was evaluated using RTK rarefaction, the Chao1 estimator, and Recon v2.1 estimates of unobserved clonotypes. For all TCRbeta clonotypes obtained by the gDNA method from four donors, generation probabilities were computed with OLGA. As stored in TCRdb, this immuneACCESS dataset retains in-frame rearrangements with V and J assigned. A fraction of the clones does not appear; measured against another copy, unresolved V genes explain less than half of the discrepancy, and the remainder lacks a known reason. V and J calls and clone size are given by that table; D and trimming were obtained from the DNA. A total of about 2.1 million clones appear in this sample, just over 90% of them only once. The ten largest clones take up about 1.6% of the sample.

At the junction V is shortened by 8 bases and J by 4 bases, with 15 bases in between. The CDR3 covers 14 residues, taking in both the cysteine and the phenylalanine. The entry retains the CDR3 DNA only, 42 bases that are in frame from base 1. CDR1 and CDR2 are read off the germline V gene (reference sequence) as MNHEY and SMNVEV. For the CD8 naive samples, CD45RO-negative cells were positively selected for CCR7, yielding a CD45RA+CCR7+ population from which TemRA cells were excluded. Healthy HIV-negative adults with no recently reported acute infections or vaccinations were included as donors. Every donor was a Caucasian adult residing in Nashville, Tennessee, USA. Blood was collected by leukapheresis, and PBMCs were isolated by Ficoll-Histopaque density gradient centrifugation and then cryopreserved in liquid nitrogen vapor phase. Analytical flow cytometry was used to check the purity and quantity of each magnetically sorted T cell population. Each sorted fraction had its genomic DNA isolated and then quantified by UV absorbance on a Nanodrop 2000c.

The material sequenced was naive CD8+ T cells from PBMCs. The intended sense of this specimen's cell subset or site label: CD45RA+CCR7+. The chain is made from TRBV27 and TRBJ2-1, with no confident D gene call. The receptor was isolated from a man younger than 35 in good health. Some clones in this sample may be carry-over from other donors' samples. CDR3 reads: CASSTNIYYNEQFF. The DNA sequence is TGTGCCAGCTCCACCAACATCTATTACAATGAGCAGTTCTTC.